The TCR beta chain described here comes from a study of blood T cells in healthy people across ages. Turning to the study itself: Researchers report that template switching captured about one barcoded beta molecule per two T cells.

This CDR3 is 15 amino acids long. V lost 11 bases to trimming and J lost 6 bases; unmatched junction nucleotides: 16. Germline assignment: CDR1 MNHNY and CDR2 SVGAGI (reference sequence). PCR was performed a second time for about 7 to 12 cycles using a sample-barcoded 5' primer and a J-beta primer mix. TCRdb used MiXCR to reprocess the 5' RACE reads, holding one entry per CDR3 protein. Of 1.5 million or so distinct CDR3 sequences listed, roughly 43% were seen once; the top ten hold over 3.5%. Concerning this clonotype: What it recognizes is unknown.

The study, taken as a whole, reports: Samples with more naive T cells showed higher observed beta diversity. Among T cells, TCR beta diversity per million cells dropped roughly linearly as age rose.

The sample comprised blood. The rearrangement uses TRBV6-6 and TRBJ1-1, with TRBD1 matching 9 bases. This TCR derives from a woman aged 18-30 years in good health. Here the CDR3 reads CAGSFSNRGRAEAFF. In nucleotides, the CDR3 is TGTGCCGGATCCTTCTCTAACAGGGGGCGGGCTGAAGCTTTCTTT.